Shown below are 10 T cell receptor beta chains from a single sample sequenced in a study of blood T cell repertoires in COVID-19. Generated by immunoSEQ multiplex PCR, the TCRdb table keeps only in-frame clones and is missing some. The sample consists of roughly 300,000 clones, roughly 86% of them appearing once. The specimen was peripheral blood. Every receptor here comes from a woman between 45 and 65 years old who had recovered from COVID-19.

The table lists this clone with a few counts. The chain combines TRBV5-1 with TRBJ2-1; 10 positions agree with TRBD2. Germline V lookup: CDR1 SGHRS, CDR2 YFSETQ. CDR3 size: 16 residues. J was trimmed by 0 bases and V by 2 bases; bases with no gene match: 2. The CDR3 loop is CASSFTSGVSYNEQFF. Here the CDR3 DNA reads TGCGCCAGCAGCTTCACTAGCGGGGTCTCCTACAATGAGCAGTTCTTC.

The chain carries TRBV12-3 or TRBV12-4 and TRBJ1-2; 7 bases line up with TRBD1. This CDR3 spans 13 amino acids. The ends lost 6 bases at V and 5 bases at J; junction bases unmatched: 6. CDR3 protein: CASRYRGLYGYTF. The CDR3 DNA follows: TGTGCCAGCAGATACAGGGGCCTATATGGCTACACCTTC.

V is TRBV7-6 and J is TRBJ2-5; 9 bases line up with TRBD2. Looked up from germline, CDR1 is SGHVS and CDR2 is FNYEAQ. After removal of 1 base from V and 5 bases from J, the junction contained 5 bases not matched to a gene. The CDR3 has 15 amino acids. CDR3 in DNA: TGTGCCAGCAGCTTAGTGGCGGGGGGGTCGGAGACCCAGTACTTC. Residues: CASSLVAGGSETQYF.

This CDR3 is CASSLVSRVAGELFF. The CDR3 bases are TGCGCCAGCAGCTTGGTTTCCAGGGTTGCCGGGGAGCTGTTTTTT. The chain links TRBV5-1 to TRBJ2-2, with D possibly being TRBD1 (5 bases). Trimming shortened V by 0 bases and J by 6 bases, and 12 bases separated the two germline ends. Germline CDR1 is SGHRS and CDR2 is YFSETQ. The CDR3 loop spans 15 amino acids.

The DNA of the CDR3 is TGTGCCAGCAGTTTAGGCGTCGGGCCCCAGCATTTT. Translating gives CASSLGVGPQHF. The rearrangement joins TRBV12-3 or TRBV12-4 to TRBJ1-5; D remains ambiguous. Trimming shortened V by 1 base and J by 9 bases, and 7 bases separated the two germline ends. This CDR3 is built from 12 residues.

V usage is TRBV29-1 and J usage is TRBJ2-2, with 11 nucleotides matching TRBD2. Germline CDR1 SQVTM, CDR2 ANQGSEA. The CDR3 totals 16 residues. The V and J ends lost 5 bases and 1 base, in that order; junction bases with no gene match: 6. The DNA for the CDR3 is TGCAGCGTTTCGGGACTAGCGGAGAGGAACACCGGGGAGCTGTTTTTT. Residues: CSVSGLAERNTGELFF.

This clone was observed a handful of times. This chain uses TRBV27 with TRBJ2-7, with a possible D match to TRBD1 (5 bases). The germline V and J ends were trimmed by 2 bases and 2 bases, with 10 bases remaining between them. The CDR3 is 14 residues long. CDR1 is MNHEY, CDR2 SMNVEV, per germline (reference sequence). The CDR3 here is CASSLRGGPYEQYF. The CDR3 nucleotides read TGTGCCAGCAGTTTAAGGGGTGGCCCCTACGAGCAGTACTTC.

The chain is built from TRBV7-2 and TRBJ1-5; TRBD1 might be the D (5 bases). Trimming took 2 bases from V and 2 from J, leaving 10 bases between them. The CDR3 is 15 amino acids. Germline V gene data show CDR1 as SGHTA and CDR2 as FQGNSA. The CDR3 DNA follows: TGTGCCAGCAGCTTAATACAGGCACGCAATCAGCCCCAGCATTTT. Amino acids: CASSLIQARNQPQHF.

This chain connects TRBV7-2 to TRBJ1-2; possibly TRBD1 for D (5 bases). This CDR3 has 15 residues. The V end was cut by 1 base, the J end by 0 bases, with 9 bases between. Germline V gene data show CDR1 as SGHTA and CDR2 as FQGNSA. The CDR3 sequence: CASSLVTASNYGYTF. The CDR3 bases are TGTGCCAGCAGCTTAGTGACAGCTTCTAACTATGGCTACACCTTC.

The J gene is TRBJ1-1, the V gene TRBV5-1; 8 nucleotides line up with TRBD1. This CDR3 contains 16 residues. With V trimmed by 0 bases and J by 5 bases, 9 bases remained unmatched. Germline CDR1 reads SGHRS; CDR2 reads YFSETQ. CDR3 DNA sequence: TGCGCCAGCAGCTTGGCTGCAGGGGGCGTAGGGACTGAAGCTTTCTTT. This encodes CASSLAAGGVGTEAFF. Full variable domain (missing parts from reference TRBV5-1 and TRBJ1-1): KAGVTQTPRYLIKTRGQQVTLSCSPISGHRSVSWYQQTPGQGLQFLFEYFSETQRNKGNFPGRFSGRQFSNSRSEMNVSTLELGDSALYLCASSLAAGGVGTEAFFGQGTRLTVV.